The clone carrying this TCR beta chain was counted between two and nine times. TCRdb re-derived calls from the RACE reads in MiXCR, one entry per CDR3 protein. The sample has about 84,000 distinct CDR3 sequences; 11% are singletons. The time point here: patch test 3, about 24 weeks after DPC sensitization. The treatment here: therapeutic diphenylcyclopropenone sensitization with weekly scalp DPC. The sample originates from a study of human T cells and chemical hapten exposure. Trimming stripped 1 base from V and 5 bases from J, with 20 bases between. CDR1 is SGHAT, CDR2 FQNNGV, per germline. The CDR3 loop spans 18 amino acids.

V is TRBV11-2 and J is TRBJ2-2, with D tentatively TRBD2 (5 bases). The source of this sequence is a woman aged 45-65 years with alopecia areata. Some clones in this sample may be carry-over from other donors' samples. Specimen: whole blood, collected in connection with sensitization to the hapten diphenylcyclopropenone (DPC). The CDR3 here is CASSLVPKRARRTGELFF. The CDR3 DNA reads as TGTGCCAGCAGCTTAGTGCCTAAGAGGGCTCGACGAACCGGGGAGCTGTTTTTT.